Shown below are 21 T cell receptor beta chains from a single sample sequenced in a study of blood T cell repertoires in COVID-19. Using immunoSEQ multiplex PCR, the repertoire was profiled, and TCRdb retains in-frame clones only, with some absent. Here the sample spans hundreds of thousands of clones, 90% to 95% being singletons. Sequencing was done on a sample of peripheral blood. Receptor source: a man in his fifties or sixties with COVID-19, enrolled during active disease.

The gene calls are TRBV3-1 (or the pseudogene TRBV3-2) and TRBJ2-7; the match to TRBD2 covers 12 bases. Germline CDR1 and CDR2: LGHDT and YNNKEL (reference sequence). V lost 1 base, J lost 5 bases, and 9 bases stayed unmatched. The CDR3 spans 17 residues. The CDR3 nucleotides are TGTGCCAGCAGCCAAGTAAGGCTAGCGGGAGGGTCCCACGAGCAGTACTTC. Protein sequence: CASSQVRLAGGSHEQYF.

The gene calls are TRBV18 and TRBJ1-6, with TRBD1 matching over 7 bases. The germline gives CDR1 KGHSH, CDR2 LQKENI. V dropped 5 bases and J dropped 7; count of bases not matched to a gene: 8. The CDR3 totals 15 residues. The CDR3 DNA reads TGTGCCAGCTCAATCCAACAGGGGCGGAATTCACCCCTCCACTTT. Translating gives CASSIQQGRNSPLHF.

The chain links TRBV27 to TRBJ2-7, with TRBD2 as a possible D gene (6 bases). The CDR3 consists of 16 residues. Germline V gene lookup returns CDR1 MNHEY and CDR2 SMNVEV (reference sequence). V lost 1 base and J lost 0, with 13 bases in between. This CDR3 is CASSLWAAGSSYEQYF. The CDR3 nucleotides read TGTGCCAGCAGTTTATGGGCGGCGGGAAGCTCCTACGAGCAGTACTTC.

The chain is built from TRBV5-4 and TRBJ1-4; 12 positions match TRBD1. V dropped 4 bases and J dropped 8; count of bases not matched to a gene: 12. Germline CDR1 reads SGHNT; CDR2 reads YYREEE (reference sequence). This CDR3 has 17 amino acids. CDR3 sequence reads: CASSLKIAGTGGEKLFF. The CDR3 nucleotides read TGTGCCAGCAGCCTAAAAATAGCGGGGACAGGGGGCGAAAAACTGTTTTTT. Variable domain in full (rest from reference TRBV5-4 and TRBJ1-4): ETGVTQSPTHLIKTRGQQVTLRCSSQSGHNTVSWYQQALGQGPQFIFQYYREEENGRGNFPPRFSGLQFPNYSSELNVNALELDDSALYLCASSLKIAGTGGEKLFFGSGTQLSVL.

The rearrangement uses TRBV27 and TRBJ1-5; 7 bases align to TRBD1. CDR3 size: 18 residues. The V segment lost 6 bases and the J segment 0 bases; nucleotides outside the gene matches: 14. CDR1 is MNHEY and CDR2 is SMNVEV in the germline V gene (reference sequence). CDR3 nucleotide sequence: TGTGCCAGCAGAAGGGACAACCTCGGACAGGATAGCAATCAGCCCCAGCATTTT. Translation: CASRRDNLGQDSNQPQHF.

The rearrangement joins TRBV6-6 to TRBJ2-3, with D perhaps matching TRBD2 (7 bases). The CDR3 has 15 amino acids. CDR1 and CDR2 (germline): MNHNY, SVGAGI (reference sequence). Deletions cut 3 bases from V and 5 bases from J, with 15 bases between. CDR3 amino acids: CASSYLGGREDTQYF. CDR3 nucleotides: TGTGCCAGCAGTTATTTGGGGGGGCGCGAAGATACGCAGTATTTT.

CDR3 in amino acids: CASSKGSNQPQHF. CDR3 in DNA: TGTGCCAGCTCGAAGGGGAGCAATCAGCCCCAGCATTTT. The V gene is TRBV18, the J gene TRBJ1-5; maybe TRBD1 (5 bases). In germline, CDR1 is KGHSH, CDR2 LQKENI. V lost 6 bases and J lost 1, with 7 bases in between. The CDR3 is 13 amino acids.

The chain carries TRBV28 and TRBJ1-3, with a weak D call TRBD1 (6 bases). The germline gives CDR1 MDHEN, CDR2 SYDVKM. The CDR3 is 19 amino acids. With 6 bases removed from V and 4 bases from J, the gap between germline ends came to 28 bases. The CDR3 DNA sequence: TGTGCCAGCAGCCGAGGGGGGGTCTGGGGAACGGCCTCCGGAAACACCATATATTTT. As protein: CASSRGGVWGTASGNTIYF.

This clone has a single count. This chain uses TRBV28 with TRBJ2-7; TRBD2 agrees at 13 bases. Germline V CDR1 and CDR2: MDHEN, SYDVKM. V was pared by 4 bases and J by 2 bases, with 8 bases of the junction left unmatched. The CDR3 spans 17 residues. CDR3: CASSSTRGLAGAYEQYF. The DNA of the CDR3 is TGTGCCAGCAGTTCCACCAGAGGACTAGCGGGAGCCTACGAGCAGTACTTC.

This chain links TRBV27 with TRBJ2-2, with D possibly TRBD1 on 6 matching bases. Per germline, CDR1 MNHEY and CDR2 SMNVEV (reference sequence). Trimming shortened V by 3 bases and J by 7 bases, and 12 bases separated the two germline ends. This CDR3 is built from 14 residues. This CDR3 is CASSFFVGGGELFF. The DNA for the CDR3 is TGTGCCAGCAGTTTTTTTGTAGGGGGCGGGGAGCTGTTTTTT.

The DNA for the CDR3 is TGTGCCAGCAGTTACTATAACCAAGAGACCCAGTACTTC. Amino acid sequence: CASSYYNQETQYF. The chain links TRBV6-2 or TRBV6-3 to TRBJ2-5; D unresolved. CDR1 is MNHEY and CDR2 is SVGEGT in the germline V gene. The V gene lost 1 base and the J gene lost 0 bases, with 3 bases spanning the gap. The CDR3 loop spans 13 amino acids.

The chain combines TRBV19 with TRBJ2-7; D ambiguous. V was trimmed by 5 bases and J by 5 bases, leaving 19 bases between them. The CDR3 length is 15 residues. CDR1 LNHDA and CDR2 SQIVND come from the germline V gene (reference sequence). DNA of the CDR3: TGTGCCAGTAGTCCCAGAAACTCCTATCGGGACGAGCAGTACTTC. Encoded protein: CASSPRNSYRDEQYF.

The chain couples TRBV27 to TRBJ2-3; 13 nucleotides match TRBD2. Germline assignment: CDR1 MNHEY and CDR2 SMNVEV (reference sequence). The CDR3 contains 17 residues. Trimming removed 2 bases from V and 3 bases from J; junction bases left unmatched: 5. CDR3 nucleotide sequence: TGTGCCAGCAGTTTAGGAGGACTAGCGGGAGTTACAGATACGCAGTATTTT. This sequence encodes CASSLGGLAGVTDTQYF.

This chain's CDR3 is CASSFAGDNQPQHF. The DNA of the CDR3 is TGCGCCAGCAGCTTTGCCGGGGACAATCAGCCCCAGCATTTT. This chain joins TRBV5-1 and TRBJ1-5; D not certain. Trimming stripped 2 bases from V and 3 bases from J, with 9 bases between. Looked up from germline, CDR1 is SGHRS and CDR2 is YFSETQ. The CDR3 loop spans 14 amino acids.

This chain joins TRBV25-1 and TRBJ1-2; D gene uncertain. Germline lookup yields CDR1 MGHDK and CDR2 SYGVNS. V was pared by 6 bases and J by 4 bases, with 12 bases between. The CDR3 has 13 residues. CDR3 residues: CASSTTSSYGYTF. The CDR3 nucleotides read TGTGCCAGCAGCACAACTAGTAGCTATGGCTACACCTTC.

The DNA of the CDR3 is TGCGCCAGCAGCCCCTATCCAGGACAGGGTTCAACCGGGGAGCTGTTTTTT. This sequence encodes CASSPYPGQGSTGELFF. The rearrangement uses TRBV4-1 and TRBJ2-2, with TRBD1 matching 8 bases. Trimming at V came to 4 bases and at J to 5 bases, leaving 12 bases not matched to a gene. This CDR3 is 17 amino acids long. Germline lookup yields CDR1 MGHRA and CDR2 YSYEKL.

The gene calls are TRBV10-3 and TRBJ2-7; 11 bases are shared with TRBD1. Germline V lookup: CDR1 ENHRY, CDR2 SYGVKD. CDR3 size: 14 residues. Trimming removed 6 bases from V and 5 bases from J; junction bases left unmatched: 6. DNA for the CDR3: TGTGCCATCAGCCGGACAGGGGGCTTCAACGAGCAGTACTTC. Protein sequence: CAISRTGGFNEQYF.

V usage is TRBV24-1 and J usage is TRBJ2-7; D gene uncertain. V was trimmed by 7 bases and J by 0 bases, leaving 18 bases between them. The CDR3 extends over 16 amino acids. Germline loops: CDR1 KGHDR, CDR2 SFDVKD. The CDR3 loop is CATSPPTPHCSYEQYF. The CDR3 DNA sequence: TGTGCCACCAGCCCCCCAACTCCTCACTGCTCCTACGAGCAGTACTTC.

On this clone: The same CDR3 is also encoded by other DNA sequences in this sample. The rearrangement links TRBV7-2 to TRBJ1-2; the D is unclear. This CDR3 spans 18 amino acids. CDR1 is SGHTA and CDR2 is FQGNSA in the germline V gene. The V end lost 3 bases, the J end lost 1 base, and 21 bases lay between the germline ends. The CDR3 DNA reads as TGTGCCAGCAGCTTGGGAGGAGGACGGTGGCTACTTAACTATGGCTACACCTTC. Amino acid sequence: CASSLGGGRWLLNYGYTF. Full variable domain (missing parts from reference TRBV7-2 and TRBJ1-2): GAGVSQSPSNKVTEKGKDVELRCDPISGHTALYWYRQSLGQGLEFLIYFQGNSAPDKSGLPSDRFSAERTGGSVSTLTIQRTQQEDSAVYLCASSLGGGRWLLNYGYTFGSGTRLTVV.

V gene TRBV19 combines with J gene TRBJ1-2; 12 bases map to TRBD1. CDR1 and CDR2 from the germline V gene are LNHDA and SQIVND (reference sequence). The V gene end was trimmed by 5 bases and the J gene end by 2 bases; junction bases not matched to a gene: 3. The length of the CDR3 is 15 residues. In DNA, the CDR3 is TGTGCCAGTAGTCGGGACAGGGGGCGAAACTATGGCTACACCTTC. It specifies CASSRDRGRNYGYTF.

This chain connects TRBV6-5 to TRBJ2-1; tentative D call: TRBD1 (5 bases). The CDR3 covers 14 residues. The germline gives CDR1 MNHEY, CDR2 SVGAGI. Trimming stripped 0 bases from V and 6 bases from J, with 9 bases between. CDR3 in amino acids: CASSYSRRGNEQFF. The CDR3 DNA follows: TGTGCCAGCAGTTACTCCCGTAGGGGCAATGAGCAGTTCTTC.